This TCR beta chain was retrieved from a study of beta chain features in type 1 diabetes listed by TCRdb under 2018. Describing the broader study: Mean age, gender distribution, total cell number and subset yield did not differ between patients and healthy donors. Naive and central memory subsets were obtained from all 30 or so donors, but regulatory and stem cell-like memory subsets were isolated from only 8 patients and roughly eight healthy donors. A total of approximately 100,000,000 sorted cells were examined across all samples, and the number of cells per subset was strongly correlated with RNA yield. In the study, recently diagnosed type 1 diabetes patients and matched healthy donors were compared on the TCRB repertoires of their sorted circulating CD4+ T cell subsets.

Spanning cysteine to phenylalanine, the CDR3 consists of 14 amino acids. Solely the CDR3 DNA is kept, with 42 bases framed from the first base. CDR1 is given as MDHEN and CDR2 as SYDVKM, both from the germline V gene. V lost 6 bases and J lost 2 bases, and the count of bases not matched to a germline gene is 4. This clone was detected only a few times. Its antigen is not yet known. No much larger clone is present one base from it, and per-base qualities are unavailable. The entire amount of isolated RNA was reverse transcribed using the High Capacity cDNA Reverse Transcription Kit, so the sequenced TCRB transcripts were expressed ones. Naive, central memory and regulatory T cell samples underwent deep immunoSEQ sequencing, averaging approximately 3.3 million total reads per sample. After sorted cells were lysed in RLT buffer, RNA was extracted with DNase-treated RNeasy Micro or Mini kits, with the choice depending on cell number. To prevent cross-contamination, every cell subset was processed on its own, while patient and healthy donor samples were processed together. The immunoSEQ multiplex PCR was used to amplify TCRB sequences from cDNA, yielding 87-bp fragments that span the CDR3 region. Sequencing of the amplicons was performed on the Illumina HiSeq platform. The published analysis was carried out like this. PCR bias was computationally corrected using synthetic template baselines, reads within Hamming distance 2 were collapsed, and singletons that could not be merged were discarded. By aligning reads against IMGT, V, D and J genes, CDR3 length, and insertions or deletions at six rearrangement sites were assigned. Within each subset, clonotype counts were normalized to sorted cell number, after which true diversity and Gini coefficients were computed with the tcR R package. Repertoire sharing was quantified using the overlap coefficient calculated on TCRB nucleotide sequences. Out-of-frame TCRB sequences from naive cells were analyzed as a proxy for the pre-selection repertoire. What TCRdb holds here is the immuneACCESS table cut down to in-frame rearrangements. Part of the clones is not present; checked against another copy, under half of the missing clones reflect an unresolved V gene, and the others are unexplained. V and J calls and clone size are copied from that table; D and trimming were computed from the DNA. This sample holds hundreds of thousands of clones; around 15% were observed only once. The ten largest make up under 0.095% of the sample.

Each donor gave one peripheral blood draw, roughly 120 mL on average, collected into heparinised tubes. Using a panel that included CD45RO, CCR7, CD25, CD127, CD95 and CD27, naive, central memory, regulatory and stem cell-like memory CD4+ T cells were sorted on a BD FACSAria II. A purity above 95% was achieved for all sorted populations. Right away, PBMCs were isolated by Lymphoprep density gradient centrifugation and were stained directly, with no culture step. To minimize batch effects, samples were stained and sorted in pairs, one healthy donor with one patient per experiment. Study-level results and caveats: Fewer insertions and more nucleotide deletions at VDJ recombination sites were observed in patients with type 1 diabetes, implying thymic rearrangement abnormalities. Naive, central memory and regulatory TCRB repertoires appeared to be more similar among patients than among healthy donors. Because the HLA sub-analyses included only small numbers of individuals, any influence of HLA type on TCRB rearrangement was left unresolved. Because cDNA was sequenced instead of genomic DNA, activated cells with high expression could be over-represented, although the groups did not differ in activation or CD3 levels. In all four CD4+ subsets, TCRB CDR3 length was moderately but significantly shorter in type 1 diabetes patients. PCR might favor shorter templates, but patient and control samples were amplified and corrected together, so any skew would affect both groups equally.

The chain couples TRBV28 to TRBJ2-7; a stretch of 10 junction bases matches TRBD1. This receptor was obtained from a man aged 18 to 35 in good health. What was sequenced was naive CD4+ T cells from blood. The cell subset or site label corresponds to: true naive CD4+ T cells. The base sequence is TGTGCCAGCAGGGGACAGGGGCTACCCTACGAGCAGTACTTC. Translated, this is CASRGQGLPYEQYF.